This record covers a single TCR beta chain. This entry belongs to a study of blood T cells in healthy people across ages. Study in general: Researchers report that template switching captured about one barcoded beta molecule per two T cells.

With a J-beta primer mix and a sample-barcoded 5' primer, a second PCR ran about 7 to 11 cycles. In TCRdb, the 5' RACE reads were re-called with MiXCR into one record per CDR3 protein. The sample lists about 670,000 distinct CDR3 sequences, around 52% occurring once. About 10 milliliters of peripheral blood were drawn from each donor. In germline, CDR1 is MNHEY, CDR2 SMNVEV (reference sequence). The length of the CDR3 is 14 residues. V lost 6 bases and J 8 bases, leaving 16 bases between the germline ends. Source material: blood. This TCR derives from an elderly woman in good health. The chain joins TRBV27 to TRBJ1-4, with D possibly matching TRBD1 (5 bases). This chain's CDR3 is CASSPVGGREKLFF. The CDR3, as DNA: TGTGCCAGCAGCCCAGTCGGGGGACGGGAAAAACTGTTTTTT.